Reported below is one T cell receptor beta chain. The time point is: persistent/refractory GD, antithyroid drugs over 5 years with positive TRAb. Extracted PBMC RNA gave rise to the TCR library. These data originate in a study of regulatory T cells in long-lasting Graves disease. CDR3-region Arm-PCR and iRepertoire HTBI primers produced the TCR beta libraries. TCRdb analysed the multiplex PCR reads with MiXCR anew, one entry per CDR3 protein. The sample carries roughly 360,000 distinct CDR3 sequences, 20% to 25% recorded once. This material consisted of peripheral blood mononuclear cells (PBMCs), taken when the disease was refractory, from a patient treated with antithyroid drugs. The clonotype was recovered from a woman aged 35 to 49 with Graves disease.

The CDR3 sequence is CASSIISRDINQPQHF. CDR3 DNA sequence: TGTGCCAGTAGTATAATTTCGAGGGACATTAATCAGCCCCAGCATTTT. V usage is TRBV19 and J usage is TRBJ1-5; tentative D call: TRBD1 (6 bases). The CDR3 covers 16 residues. The V and J ends lost 2 bases and 4 bases respectively, with 15 bases between them. Germline V CDR1 and CDR2: LNHDA, SQIVND (reference sequence).